Shown below are 9 T cell receptor beta chains from a single sample sequenced in a study of cytomegalovirus exposure and HLA in healthy donors. PCR employed 60 Vbeta and 13 Jbeta primers. Sequencing was performed with immunoSEQ multiplex PCR; in TCRdb, only in-frame clones are kept and a portion is missing. Among around 190,000 clones listed, 70% to 75% were seen once. Sequencing was performed on PBMCs. The receptor source for this set is a man younger than 40 in good health and CMV-seropositive.

The gene calls are TRBV7-3 and TRBJ2-2, with TRBD2 matching 7 bases. V was clipped by 6 bases and J by 4 bases; unmatched bases: 8. This CDR3 contains 15 residues. The germline V gene has CDR1 SGHTA and CDR2 FQGTGA. In DNA form, the CDR3 reads TGTGCCAGCAGACGACGGGGAGGGAGCACCGGGGAGCTGTTTTTT. Translation gives CASRRRGGSTGELFF.

The rearrangement links TRBV13 to TRBJ1-1, with D possibly matching TRBD1 (5 bases). Trimming took 3 bases from V and 9 from J, leaving 11 bases between them. The V gene's germline CDR1 is PRHDT and CDR2 FYEKMQ (reference sequence). The CDR3 has 12 amino acids. The CDR3 loop is CASSFQRGKAFF. The CDR3, as DNA: TGTGCCAGCAGCTTCCAGCGGGGGAAAGCTTTCTTT.

This clone was found a few times. The chain joins TRBV11-1 to TRBJ1-3, with TRBD1 as a possible D gene (5 bases). Germline loops: CDR1 SGHAT, CDR2 FQDESV (reference sequence). With 3 bases removed from V and 0 bases from J, the gap between germline ends came to 6 bases. The CDR3 is 14 residues long. CDR3 protein: CASSFDSSGNTIYF. CDR3 nucleotide sequence: TGTGCCAGCAGCTTCGACAGCTCTGGAAACACCATATATTTT.

The chain is built from TRBV30 and TRBJ1-6; no clear D gene. The CDR3 sequence is 12 residues long. Trimming took 5 bases from V and 16 from J, leaving 18 bases between them. The germline CDR1 and CDR2 sequences are GTSNPN and SVGIG (reference sequence). The CDR3 loop reads CAWAEGSRALHF. DNA of the CDR3: TGTGCCTGGGCTGAGGGCTCCCGAGCGCTCCACTTT.

The chain links TRBV28 to TRBJ2-3; possible D gene TRBD2, 6 bases. Trimming pared 2 bases from V and 0 bases from J, leaving 9 bases between. This CDR3 region has 15 residues. Looked up from germline, CDR1 is MDHEN and CDR2 is SYDVKM. This CDR3 reads CASSLTGTSTDTQYF. Here the CDR3 DNA reads TGTGCCAGCAGTTTAACCGGGACTAGCACAGATACGCAGTATTTT.

The chain couples TRBV19 to TRBJ2-1; TRBD1 is a possible D gene (6 bases). Trimming removed 3 bases from V and 5 bases from J, with 14 bases in between. Germline assignment: CDR1 LNHDA and CDR2 SQIVND (reference sequence). This CDR3 comprises 15 residues. This CDR3 is CASSMGHPRDNEQFF. The CDR3 region has the DNA TGTGCCAGTAGTATGGGACATCCCCGGGACAATGAGCAGTTCTTC.

The chain couples TRBV2 to TRBJ2-7; 7 bases are shared with TRBD1. The germline V gene has CDR1 SNHLY and CDR2 FYNNEI. This CDR3 spans 12 amino acids. The V segment lost 4 bases and the J segment 6 bases; nucleotides outside the gene matches: 3. The CDR3 coding sequence is TGTGCCAGCAGTGTGAGGGGGCTCGAGCAGTACTTC. Translating it yields CASSVRGLEQYF.

The chain employs TRBV21-1 and TRBJ2-1; whether TRBD2, the table's D call, matches the DNA was not checked. TRBV21-1 is annotated as a pseudogene. The CDR3 is 16 residues long. CDR3 in DNA: TGTGCCAGCAGCAAACCAGCGGGAGGAAGGAACAATGAGCAGTTCTTC. This gives the protein CASSKPAGGRNNEQFF.

This clone was counted only a few times. This sequence joins TRBV10-1 and TRBJ1-2; 9 bases map to TRBD1. Germline loops: CDR1 WNHNN, CDR2 SYGVQD (reference sequence). J lost 8 bases, V lost 7 bases, and 8 bases had no gene match. The CDR3 loop spans 13 amino acids. CDR3: CASKGDRAWGYTF. The CDR3 nucleotides read TGCGCCAGCAAGGGGGACAGGGCCTGGGGCTACACCTTC.